This T cell receptor beta chain derives from a study of metastatic and nonmetastatic thyroid tumors. Study-level information: A comparison of repertoires was made across blood and tumor or nodule tissue from malignant and benign thyroid patients. Study-level findings and limits: A significant increase in TCR beta diversity was reportedly seen in malignant thyroid tumors relative to benign nodules, in blood and tumor.

As processed by the authors: In papillary thyroid cancer, a distant-metastasis classifier was built using CDR3 differences across clinicopathological groups. TCRdb re-clonotyped the PCR reads through MiXCR. TCRdb's processing, not the study's, gives the V and J calls here. The top ten clones hold more than 15% of a sample with 21,000 or so clones, 25% to 30% of them seen once. This clone was picked up many times. Its antigen is still unknown. CDR1 is MNHNS and CDR2 is SASEGT in the germline V gene. CDR3 length equals 15 residues. Between the trimmed V and J ends, which lost 5 bases and 5 bases, there was a span of 13 bases. All patients were untreated before thyroid surgery.

The receptor was derived from a female donor with papillary thyroid cancer or a benign thyroid nodule (not recorded which). Some clones in this sample may be carry-over from other donors' samples. The V call is TRBV6-1, the J call TRBJ1-6, with TRBD1 as a possible D gene (6 bases). The sequenced sample consisted of blood. In nucleotides, the CDR3 is TGTGCCAGCAGTCTGATGGGACAAAATAATTCACCCCTCCACTTT. Its translation: CASSLMGQNNSPLHF.